The next 32 T cell receptor beta chains were all read from a single sample in a study of radiotherapy plus CTLA-4 blockade in lung cancer. Measured with immunoSEQ multiplex PCR; TCRdb has only the in-frame clones, and not every one. This table holds some 25,000 clones, about two thirds found once. The specimen comprised peripheral blood, sampled from a patient treated with radiotherapy plus ipilimumab. All receptors come from a human donor with non-small cell lung cancer whose response to radiotherapy plus ipilimumab could not be evaluated.

The CDR3 DNA sequence: TGTGCCAGCAGTGAACAGTTCCAAGAGACCCAGTACTTC. Residues: CASSEQFQETQYF. The chain joins TRBV6-1 to TRBJ2-5; D remains ambiguous. Germline CDR1 is MNHNS and CDR2 is SASEGT. V lost 2 bases to trimming and J lost 1 base, with 5 bases between them. The CDR3 sequence is 13 residues long.

In nucleotides, the CDR3 is TGCGCCAGCAGCCCGATACAGACAGGGGTGGGCTACACCTTC. Its translation is CASSPIQTGVGYTF. The V gene is TRBV5-1, the J gene TRBJ1-2; 8 nucleotides match TRBD1. J lost 8 bases, V lost 4 bases, and 10 bases had no gene match. Per the germline V gene, CDR1 is SGHRS and CDR2 is YFSETQ. The CDR3 covers 14 residues.

The CDR3 sequence: CASSLDSGNRMAQYF. The CDR3 DNA is TGCGCCAGCAGCTTGGATAGCGGGAACAGGATGGCGCAGTATTTT. The V gene is TRBV5-1, the J gene TRBJ2-3; TRBD2 matches at 8 bases. The CDR3 contains 15 residues. V lost 0 bases, J lost 10 bases, and 10 bases stayed unmatched. The germline V gene encodes CDR1 SGHRS and CDR2 YFSETQ.

J is TRBJ1-3 and V is TRBV4-3, with D perhaps matching TRBD1 (5 bases). CDR3 length: 20 residues. CDR1 LGHNA and CDR2 YSLEER come from the germline V gene. V was clipped by 0 bases and J by 3 bases, with 24 bases between them. In DNA, the CDR3 is TGCGCCAGCAGCCAAGATCAGTTTTGGGGCAGGCTCTCTTTTGGAAACACCATATATTTT. This sequence encodes CASSQDQFWGRLSFGNTIYF.

The chain is built from TRBV18 and TRBJ2-1; 12 bases match TRBD2. CDR3 length: 18 residues. CDR1 and CDR2 from the germline V gene are KGHSH and LQKENI. V was pared by 6 bases and J by 0 bases, with 9 bases of the junction left unmatched. The CDR3 loop is CASSSGTSGPSSYNEQFF. CDR3 sequence (DNA): TGTGCCAGCTCTTCCGGGACTAGCGGGCCTAGCTCCTACAATGAGCAGTTCTTC.

The genes are TRBV4-1 and TRBJ2-1; tentatively, D is TRBD2 (6 bases). The germline V gene encodes CDR1 MGHRA and CDR2 YSYEKL. V lost 2 bases to trimming and J lost 0 bases, with 14 bases between them. The CDR3 runs 17 residues. The CDR3 bases are TGCGCCAGCAGCCAATTTCAAGCGGGTTCCTCCTACAATGAGCAGTTCTTC. This translates into CASSQFQAGSSYNEQFF.

In its sample, this clone was seen once. This CDR3 is also generated by other DNA sequences in the sample. This chain links TRBV10-3 with TRBJ1-4; no clear D gene. This CDR3 is built from 13 residues. The V end was cut by 10 bases, the J end by 8 bases, with 17 bases between. Germline V lookup: CDR1 ENHRY, CDR2 SYGVKD. DNA for the CDR3: TGTGCCACACGAGCGAGGGCGGACGAAAAACTGTTTTTT. Translation gives CATRARADEKLFF.

The chain carries TRBV5-1 and TRBJ2-5; TRBD1 aligns across 11 bases. The CDR3 runs 14 residues. V lost 4 bases and J lost 2; bases outside the gene matches: 1. Germline-derived CDR1 and CDR2 are SGHRS and YFSETQ. CDR3 nucleotide sequence: TGCGCCAGCAGCGGGACAGGGGGGCAAGAGACCCAGTACTTC. Translation gives CASSGTGGQETQYF.

The chain links TRBV5-1 to TRBJ2-5; perhaps TRBD1 as D (5 bases). This CDR3 has 13 amino acids. V was trimmed by 3 bases and J by 1 base, leaving 7 bases between them. Germline CDR1 and CDR2: SGHRS and YFSETQ. CDR3 sequence (DNA): TGCGCCAGCAGCTCACAGGTCCAAGAGACCCAGTACTTC. This codes for CASSSQVQETQYF. The whole variable domain, remainder taken from reference TRBV5-1 and TRBJ2-5, is KAGVTQTPRYLIKTRGQQVTLSCSPISGHRSVSWYQQTPGQGLQFLFEYFSETQRNKGNFPGRFSGRQFSNSRSEMNVSTLELGDSALYLCASSSQVQETQYFGPGTRLLVL.

The rearrangement links TRBV6-4 to TRBJ2-1; a weak D match, TRBD2 (6 bases). Trimming removed 5 bases at V and 6 bases at J, with 11 bases between. The CDR3 has 13 residues. Germline V CDR1 and CDR2: MRHNA, SNTAGT. In DNA, the CDR3 is TGTGCCAGCAGTACGGGAGACGTCAATGAGCAGTTCTTC. Its protein product is CASSTGDVNEQFF.

The V and J genes are TRBV6-1 and TRBJ2-7, with TRBD1 matching 8 bases. Trimming took 6 bases from V and 4 from J; bases not matched to a gene: 2. The CDR3 runs to 12 residues. Germline V CDR1 and CDR2: MNHNS, SASEGT. The CDR3 DNA reads TGTGCCAGCAGCGACAGGGGATACGAGCAGTACTTC. Translating it yields CASSDRGYEQYF.

The chain uses TRBV30 and TRBJ1-5; D ambiguous. Trimming stripped 0 bases from V and 6 bases from J, with 9 bases between. Germline CDR1 reads GTSNPN; CDR2 reads SVGIG (reference sequence). The CDR3 runs 13 residues. The CDR3 coding sequence is TGTGCCTGGAGTGTCGGCGGAATTCAGCCCCAGCATTTT. This codes for CAWSVGGIQPQHF.

This clone has a single count. Other DNA sequences in the same sample also yield this CDR3. The chain joins TRBV7-6 to TRBJ2-7, with 7 nucleotides matching TRBD1. CDR3 length: 15 amino acids. The V segment lost 2 bases and the J segment 7 bases; nucleotides outside the gene matches: 11. Germline-derived CDR1 and CDR2 are SGHVS and FNYEAQ. CDR3 amino acids: CASSLLQGSLGEQYF. CDR3 bases: TGTGCCAGCAGCTTACTACAGGGGTCCTTAGGGGAGCAGTACTTC.

The chain couples TRBV5-1 to TRBJ2-5, with 15 bases identical to TRBD2. This CDR3 has 17 amino acids. Germline trimming cut 4 bases from V and 1 base from J; bases unmatched to any gene: 5. In germline, CDR1 is SGHRS, CDR2 YFSETQ. The CDR3 protein is CASSRGLAGGLQETQYF. The CDR3 coding sequence is TGCGCCAGCAGCCGGGGACTAGCGGGAGGCCTCCAAGAGACCCAGTACTTC.

The chain carries TRBV11-2 and TRBJ1-1; D not certain. V lost 0 bases and J lost 4, with 6 bases in between. The CDR3 spans 13 residues. Germline CDR1 SGHAT, CDR2 FQNNGV. CDR3 loop: CASSLESFTEAFF. The CDR3 DNA is TGTGCCAGCAGCTTAGAATCCTTCACTGAAGCTTTCTTT.

This clone was seen only a few times. The chain links TRBV25-1 to TRBJ2-5; D is possibly TRBD1 (8 bases). The CDR3 is 16 residues long. CDR1 is MGHDK and CDR2 is SYGVNS in the germline V gene. V dropped 3 bases and J dropped 5 bases, with 19 bases sitting between them. CDR3 sequence reads: CASSDPGRTGRETQYF. The CDR3 region has the DNA TGTGCCAGCAGTGACCCCGGGAGGACAGGGAGGGAGACCCAGTACTTC.

V and J are TRBV7-2 and TRBJ2-7; 11 bases agree with TRBD2. J lost 6 bases, V lost 6 bases, and 13 bases had no gene match. Per germline, CDR1 SGHTA and CDR2 FQGNSA. The CDR3 loop spans 16 amino acids. CDR3 residues: CASSLIAGGPTGEQYF. The DNA for the CDR3 is TGTGCCAGCAGTTTGATAGCGGGAGGGCCGACTGGCGAGCAGTACTTC.

This chain links TRBV29-1 with TRBJ2-7; 8 bases are a match to TRBD1. This CDR3 region has 14 residues. The trim removed 5 bases at V and 5 bases at J, leaving 11 bases unmatched. Germline CDR1 is SQVTM and CDR2 is ANQGSEA. The CDR3 protein is CSVLGGAGGNEQYF. CDR3 DNA sequence: TGCAGCGTTCTTGGCGGGGCAGGGGGCAACGAGCAGTACTTC.

This clone was found a few times. The chain is built from TRBV6-1 and TRBJ1-3; D is ambiguous. The germline V gene encodes CDR1 MNHNS and CDR2 SASEGT. The CDR3 runs to 13 residues. CDR3 in DNA: TGTGCAGCGGGTCTGGTCTCTGGAAACACCATATATTTT. Protein sequence: CAAGLVSGNTIYF.

This clone was detected only once. The chain employs TRBV9 and TRBJ2-5, with TRBD2 as a possible D gene (6 bases). Looked up from germline, CDR1 is SGDLS and CDR2 is YYNGEE. The CDR3 has 15 residues. V lost 0 bases to trimming and J lost 5 bases, with 14 bases between them. The CDR3 sequence is CASSVVGGNGETQYF. Written as DNA, the CDR3 is TGTGCCAGCAGCGTAGTTGGCGGGAACGGGGAGACCCAGTACTTC.

The chain combines TRBV5-1 with TRBJ2-1; D remains unclear. The germline V gene encodes CDR1 SGHRS and CDR2 YFSETQ. The CDR3 runs 13 residues. Trimming took 5 bases from V and 7 from J, leaving 13 bases between them. The CDR3 DNA reads TGCGCCAGCAGAAATCCGGGTAGTAATGAGCAGTTCTTC. Its translation: CASRNPGSNEQFF.

This sequence joins TRBV5-6 and TRBJ1-2; D is ambiguous. V lost 4 bases, J lost 4 bases, and 20 bases lay in between. This CDR3 is 16 amino acids long. The germline V gene has CDR1 SGHDT and CDR2 YYEEEE. The CDR3 coding sequence is TGTGCCAGCAGCCGTCGTCAGACCTCAGGTGGCTATGGCTACACCTTC. It yields the protein CASSRRQTSGGYGYTF. Full variable domain (outside the CDR3, taken from reference TRBV5-6 and TRBJ1-2): DAGVTQSPTHLIKTRGQQVTLRCSPKSGHDTVSWYQQALGQGPQFIFQYYEEEERQRGNFPDRFSGHQFPNYSSELNVNALLLGDSALYLCASSRRQTSGGYGYTFGSGTRLTVV.

This rearrangement joins TRBV9 to TRBJ2-7; TRBD2 agrees at 7 bases. V lost 4 bases and J lost 0; bases outside the gene matches: 4. Per the germline V gene, CDR1 is SGDLS and CDR2 is YYNGEE. The CDR3 totals 14 residues. CDR3 protein: CASSPSGSSYEQYF. CDR3 DNA sequence: TGTGCCAGCAGCCCTAGCGGCAGCTCCTACGAGCAGTACTTC. Filled out from reference TRBV9 and TRBJ2-7, the complete variable domain reads DSGVTQTPKHLITATGQRVTLRCSPRSGDLSVYWYQQSLDQGLQFLIQYYNGEERAKGNILERFSAQQFPDLHSELNLSSLELGDSALYFCASSPSGSSYEQYFGPGTRLTVT.

The rearrangement joins TRBV19 to TRBJ1-1; D is possibly TRBD1 (5 bases). The CDR3 is made up of 14 amino acids. V lost 3 bases and J 1 base, leaving 9 bases between the germline ends. Per the germline V gene, CDR1 is LNHDA and CDR2 is SQIVND (reference sequence). As DNA, the CDR3 is TGTGCCAGTAGTATCGGGGGAAGGAACACTGAAGCTTTCTTT. Its translation: CASSIGGRNTEAFF. Looking up the rest from reference TRBV19 and TRBJ1-1 gives the full variable domain: DGGITQSPKYLFRKEGQNVTLSCEQNLNHDAMYWYRQDPGQGLRLIYYSQIVNDFQKGDIAEGYSVSREKKESFPLTVTSAQKNPTAFYLCASSIGGRNTEAFFGQGTRLTVV.

The chain joins TRBV18 to TRBJ2-7; D is possibly TRBD1 (6 bases). With 2 bases removed from V and 2 bases from J, the gap between germline ends came to 13 bases. Germline assignment: CDR1 KGHSH and CDR2 LQKENI. The CDR3 covers 15 residues. The CDR3 region has the DNA TGTGCCAGCTCACCAATTGGCAGGGGCCCCTACGAGCAGTACTTC. Residues: CASSPIGRGPYEQYF. The complete variable domain, with remaining parts taken from reference TRBV18 and TRBJ2-7, reads NAGVMQNPRHLVRRRGQEARLRCSPMKGHSHVYWYRQLPEEGLKFMVYLQKENIIDESGMPKERFSAEFPKEGPSILRIQQVVRGDSAAYFCASSPIGRGPYEQYFGPGTRLTVT.

This chain joins TRBV27 and TRBJ2-7, with 8 bases identical to TRBD1. This CDR3 spans 13 amino acids. V shed 4 bases, J shed 3 bases, and the junction held 2 bases outside the gene matches. Germline V gives CDR1 MNHEY, CDR2 SMNVEV (reference sequence). The CDR3 protein is CASSSGGGYEQYF. DNA of the CDR3: TGTGCCAGCAGTTCAGGGGGCGGCTACGAGCAGTACTTC.

The V and J genes are TRBV15 and TRBJ2-5, with 7 bases that match TRBD2. V dropped 5 bases and J dropped 0; count of bases not matched to a gene: 3. Per the germline V gene, CDR1 is LNHNV and CDR2 is YYDKDF (reference sequence). The CDR3 spans 14 residues. This chain's CDR3 is CATSSGTNQETQYF. Written as DNA, the CDR3 is TGTGCCACCAGCTCAGGGACTAACCAAGAGACCCAGTACTTC.

The DNA for the CDR3 is TGTGCCAGCAGCCTACGCCCCGGGCAGCCCCAGCATTTT. Amino acids: CASSLRPGQPQHF. The chain joins TRBV5-6 to TRBJ1-5; D is unresolved. V was shortened by 4 bases and J by 7 bases, with 12 bases between the two germline ends. Germline CDR1 and CDR2: SGHDT and YYEEEE. The CDR3 length is 13 residues.

This clone has a handful of counts. V and J are TRBV9 and TRBJ1-1; D possibly corresponds to TRBD1 (6 bases). The CDR3 is 16 residues long. Germline loops: CDR1 SGDLS, CDR2 YYNGEE. Trimming removed 3 bases at V and 2 bases at J, with 17 bases between. CDR3 DNA sequence: TGTGCCAGCAGCGCCTCCGGGGGGGCCGGTAACACTGAAGCTTTCTTT. This translates into CASSASGGAGNTEAFF.

The chain carries TRBV7-2 and TRBJ2-7, with 9 bases that match TRBD1. Per the germline V gene, CDR1 is SGHTA and CDR2 is FQGNSA. The CDR3 is 16 residues long. V gave up 5 bases and J gave up 2 bases; unmatched junction bases: 10. CDR3 coding DNA: TGTGCCAGCAGCCGACCGTCCGGGACAGGGACCTACGAGCAGTACTTC. Protein sequence: CASSRPSGTGTYEQYF.

The chain is built from TRBV19 and TRBJ2-6, with 9 positions matching TRBD2. This CDR3 is 14 amino acids long. V was clipped by 7 bases and J by 4 bases; unmatched bases: 2. Per germline, CDR1 LNHDA and CDR2 SQIVND (reference sequence). The CDR3 coding sequence is TGTGCCAGTAAGCGGGGGGCCGGGGCCAACGTCCTGACTTTC. This codes for CASKRGAGANVLTF.

This clone was observed a few times. This sample includes further DNA sequences coding for the same CDR3. The chain has TRBV5-1 and TRBJ2-3, with TRBD2 matching over 11 bases. The V segment lost 3 bases and the J segment 6 bases; nucleotides outside the gene matches: 3. CDR3 length: 14 amino acids. Per the germline V gene, CDR1 is SGHRS and CDR2 is YFSETQ. The CDR3 DNA is TGCGCCAGCAGCTCCCTAGCGGGAGGTGATACGCAGTATTTT. Residues: CASSSLAGGDTQYF. The variable domain in full, with the rest retrieved from reference TRBV5-1 and TRBJ2-3, is KAGVTQTPRYLIKTRGQQVTLSCSPISGHRSVSWYQQTPGQGLQFLFEYFSETQRNKGNFPGRFSGRQFSNSRSEMNVSTLELGDSALYLCASSSLAGGDTQYFGPGTRLTVL.